A single T cell receptor (beta chain) is shown here with its context. Its antigen is still unknown. The sample originates from a study of T cell clones after liver transplantation. Study context: Samples came pre-transplant, pre-randomization before withdrawal, and post-randomization after withdrawal ended.

Regarding the study as a whole: The donor-reactive repertoire was only partly measurable in two subjects, lacking donor cells. Circulating graft-donor-reactive CD4 TCRbeta sequences fell significantly post-transplant in most of the 8 subjects.

The protocol was immunoSEQ multiplex PCR, while the TCRdb copy is restricted to in-frame clones and leaves out a portion. The table records some 120,000 clones, 90% of them present only once. V gave up 2 bases and J gave up 2 bases; unmatched junction bases: 3. Germline V gene sequence: CDR1 SGHNT, CDR2 YYREEE (reference sequence). There are 14 residues in the CDR3. The chain recombines TRBV5-4 with TRBJ2-7; 8 bases match TRBD2. This TCR was recovered from a human patient who received a liver transplant. Some T cells may arise from the graft donor. The sample was CD4+ T cells from blood, taken 12 months after liver transplant. The CDR3: CASSFGTSPYEQYF. The DNA for the CDR3 is TGTGCCAGCAGCTTCGGGACTAGTCCCTACGAGCAGTACTTC.